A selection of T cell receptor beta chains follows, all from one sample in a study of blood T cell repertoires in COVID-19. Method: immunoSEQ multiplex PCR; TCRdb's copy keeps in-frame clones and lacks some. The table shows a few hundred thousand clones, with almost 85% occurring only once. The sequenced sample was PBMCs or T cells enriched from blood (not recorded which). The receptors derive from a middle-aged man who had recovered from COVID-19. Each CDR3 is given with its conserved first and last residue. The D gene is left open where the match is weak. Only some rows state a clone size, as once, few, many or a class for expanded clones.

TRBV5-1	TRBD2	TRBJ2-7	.	CASSLAAGTSGSTHEQYF	TGCGCCAGCAGCTTGGCCGCCGGGACTAGCGGGAGTACCCACGAGCAGTACTTC
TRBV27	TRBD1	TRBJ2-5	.	CASSLKLLSGGLETQYF	TGTGCCAGCAGTTTAAAGCTCCTCTCAGGGGGCTTGGAGACCCAGTACTTC
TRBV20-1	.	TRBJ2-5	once	CSARRETQYF	TGCAGTGCTAGACGGGAGACCCAGTACTTC
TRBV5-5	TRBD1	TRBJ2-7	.	CASSLGGTGDYEQYF	TGTGCCAGCAGCTTGGGTGGGACAGGGGACTACGAGCAGTACTTC
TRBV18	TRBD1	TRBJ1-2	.	CASSPRTGDGYTF	TGTGCCAGCTCACCACGAACAGGGGATGGCTACACCTTC
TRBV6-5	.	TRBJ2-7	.	CATTGSSYEQYF	TGTGCCACCACAGGAAGCTCCTACGAGCAGTACTTC
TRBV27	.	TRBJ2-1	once	CASTLDSSYNEQFF	TGTGCCAGCACCCTCGACAGCTCCTACAATGAGCAGTTCTTC
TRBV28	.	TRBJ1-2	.	CASSSTAIGSYGYTF	TGTGCCAGCAGCTCCACGGCGATCGGGTCCTATGGCTACACCTTC
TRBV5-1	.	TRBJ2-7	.	CASSLVGAGYEQYF	TGCGCCAGCAGCTTGGTGGGGGCCGGGTACGAGCAGTACTTC
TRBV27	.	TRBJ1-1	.	CASSVQGNTEAFF	TGTGCCAGCAGTGTACAGGGGAACACTGAAGCTTTCTTT
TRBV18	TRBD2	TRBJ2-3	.	CASSPQTSGPSTDTQYF	TGTGCCAGTTCACCGCAGACTAGCGGGCCTAGCACAGATACGCAGTATTTT
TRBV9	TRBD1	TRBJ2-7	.	CASSVEDRGSYEQYF	TGTGCCAGCAGCGTAGAGGACAGGGGCTCCTACGAGCAGTACTTC
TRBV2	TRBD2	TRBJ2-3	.	CASRPWLGGSDTQYF	TGTGCCAGCAGGCCTTGGTTGGGAGGGTCAGATACGCAGTATTTT
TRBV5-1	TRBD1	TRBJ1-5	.	CASSLAGQGNQPQHF	TGCGCCAGCAGCTTGGCGGGACAGGGGAATCAGCCCCAGCATTTT
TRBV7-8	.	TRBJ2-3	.	CASSWAGSDTQYF	TGTGCCAGCAGTTGGGCGGGATCAGATACGCAGTATTTT
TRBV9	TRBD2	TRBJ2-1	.	CASSVASGRGEQFF	TGTGCCAGCAGCGTGGCTAGCGGGAGGGGTGAGCAGTTCTTC
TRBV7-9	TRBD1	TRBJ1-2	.	CASSQGTGGLYGYTF	TGTGCCAGCAGCCAGGGGACAGGGGGCCTCTATGGCTACACCTTC
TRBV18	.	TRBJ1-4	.	CASSPSGGKGNEKLFF	TGTGCCAGCTCACCTAGCGGGGGGAAAGGTAATGAAAAACTGTTTTTT
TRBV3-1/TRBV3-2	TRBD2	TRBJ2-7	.	CASSHQKILADEQYF	TGTGCCAGCAGCCACCAAAAAATACTAGCGGACGAGCAGTACTTC
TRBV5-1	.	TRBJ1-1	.	CASSGGPPGNTEAFF	TGCGCCAGCAGCGGCGGGCCACCCGGGAACACTGAAGCTTTCTTT
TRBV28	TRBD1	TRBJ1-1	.	CASSSGQGTEAFF	TGTGCCAGCAGTTCCGGACAGGGCACTGAAGCTTTCTTT
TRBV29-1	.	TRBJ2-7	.	CSVEGDRTYEQYF	TGCAGCGTTGAGGGCGACAGAACCTACGAGCAGTACTTC
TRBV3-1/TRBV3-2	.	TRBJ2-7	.	CASSLLADSYEQYF	TGTGCCAGCAGCCTTTTAGCGGACTCCTACGAGCAGTACTTC